This entry lists 23 T cell receptor beta chains sequenced from one sample in a study of blood T cell repertoires in COVID-19. The assay was immunoSEQ multiplex PCR, and TCRdb's table has in-frame clones only and misses some. The sample carries over 200,000 clones, about 90% recorded once. Sequences were obtained from peripheral blood. The receptor set was obtained from a young man with COVID-19, enrolled during active disease.

This clone is a singleton in its sample. The chain combines TRBV7-6 with TRBJ1-5; D unclear. CDR1 and CDR2 (germline): SGHVS, FNYEAQ. Deletions cut 0 bases from V and 3 bases from J, with 3 bases between. CDR3 length: 13 residues. The CDR3 DNA is TGTGCCAGCAGCTTAGCGTACAATCAGCCCCAGCATTTT. Residues: CASSLAYNQPQHF.

V and J are TRBV11-2 and TRBJ2-7; 9 bases fit TRBD2. The CDR3 runs to 15 residues. Germline CDR1 is SGHAT and CDR2 is FQNNGV. Trimming removed 0 bases from V and 4 bases from J; junction bases left unmatched: 4. The DNA of the CDR3 is TGTGCCAGCAGCTTAGAAGCGGGGGGACATTACGAGCAGTACTTC. Amino acids: CASSLEAGGHYEQYF.

The V call is TRBV19, the J call TRBJ1-5; TRBD1 matches at 10 bases. V lost 3 bases and J lost 0; bases outside the gene matches: 20. Germline V gene data show CDR1 as LNHDA and CDR2 as SQIVND (reference sequence). CDR3 size: 22 residues. The CDR3 coding sequence is TGTGCCAGTAGTATCCTTAGACCCGACCCGGGACAGGGGATGTATAGCAATCAGCCCCAGCATTTT. Amino acid sequence: CASSILRPDPGQGMYSNQPQHF.

The chain joins TRBV19 to TRBJ1-1; 7 bases map to TRBD1. The CDR3 is 15 amino acids. Trimming at V came to 7 bases and at J to 4 bases, leaving 12 bases not matched to a gene. The germline V gene has CDR1 LNHDA and CDR2 SQIVND (reference sequence). CDR3 coding DNA: TGTGCCAGTACCTACCACAGGGGAGGACTCACTGAAGCTTTCTTT. Amino acid sequence: CASTYHRGGLTEAFF.

This chain joins TRBV19 and TRBJ2-5; D ambiguous. This CDR3 is built from 13 residues. Trimming removed 5 bases at V and 2 bases at J, with 9 bases between. The germline gives CDR1 LNHDA, CDR2 SQIVND (reference sequence). Here the CDR3 DNA reads TGTGCCAGTAGTTCTCGGGTACAAGAGACCCAGTACTTC. It encodes CASSSRVQETQYF.

This clone came up once. The chain combines TRBV11-1 with TRBJ2-2; D gene unclear. The V and J ends lost 3 bases and 5 bases respectively, with 13 bases between them. This CDR3 is 15 amino acids long. The germline V gene has CDR1 SGHAT and CDR2 FQDESV (reference sequence). Here the CDR3 DNA reads TGTGCCAGCAGCTTTAGCCTGGATTGGACCGGGGAGCTGTTTTTT. It translates to CASSFSLDWTGELFF.

This clone was seen just once. This chain links TRBV7-3 with TRBJ2-1; weak D call: TRBD2 (6 bases). The V and J ends lost 0 bases and 0 bases respectively, with 9 bases between them. Germline CDR1 is SGHTA and CDR2 is FQGTGA. This CDR3 has 16 amino acids. CDR3 DNA sequence: TGTGCCAGCAGCTTAACCGCGGGGCCCTCCTACAATGAGCAGTTCTTC. Residues: CASSLTAGPSYNEQFF.

The rearrangement uses TRBV28 and TRBJ1-2, with a tentative D call TRBD1 (5 bases). V gave up 6 bases and J gave up 3 bases, with 8 bases separating them. The CDR3 has 12 amino acids. Germline-derived CDR1 and CDR2 are MDHEN and SYDVKM. The CDR3 DNA sequence: TGTGCCAGCAGACCACAGGACTATGGCTACACCTTC. Translated: CASRPQDYGYTF.

J is TRBJ1-2 and V is TRBV12-3 or TRBV12-4; TRBD1 agrees at 8 bases. Unmatched junction bases numbered 10, after V lost 4 bases and J lost 12 bases. The CDR3 length is 13 residues. This CDR3 reads CASSSSPGQVDTF. The CDR3 DNA reads as TGTGCCAGCAGTTCCAGCCCGGGACAGGTGGACACCTTC.

This rearrangement joins TRBV6-5 to TRBJ2-7, with TRBD1 matching over 7 bases. The V segment lost 7 bases and the J segment 7 bases; nucleotides outside the gene matches: 13. This CDR3 has 14 amino acids. CDR1 MNHEY and CDR2 SVGAGI come from the germline V gene. CDR3 residues: CASNRDRAQGEQYF. The CDR3 coding sequence is TGTGCCAGCAACCGGGACAGAGCCCAAGGAGAGCAGTACTTC.

This chain uses TRBV16 with TRBJ1-2, with 11 bases lining up with TRBD1. This CDR3 region has 14 residues. CDR1 is KGHSY and CDR2 is FQNENV in the germline V gene. Losses at the gene ends were 4 bases for V and 6 bases for J; bases not matched to a gene: 4. CDR3 amino acids: CASSRRTGGDGYTF. The CDR3 DNA follows: TGTGCCAGCAGCCGCCGGACAGGGGGCGATGGCTACACCTTC.

The genes are TRBV19 and TRBJ1-1; possible D gene TRBD1, 5 bases. The CDR3 has 15 amino acids. Germline assignment: CDR1 LNHDA and CDR2 SQIVND (reference sequence). The V end was cut by 1 base, the J end by 5 bases, with 14 bases between. The CDR3 sequence: CASSIVGEGTTEAFF. As DNA, the CDR3 is TGTGCCAGTAGTATAGTAGGGGAGGGGACGACTGAAGCTTTCTTT. Together with reference TRBV19 and TRBJ1-1, the CDR3 gives the full variable domain: DGGITQSPKYLFRKEGQNVTLSCEQNLNHDAMYWYRQDPGQGLRLIYYSQIVNDFQKGDIAEGYSVSREKKESFPLTVTSAQKNPTAFYLCASSIVGEGTTEAFFGQGTRLTVV.

In its sample, this clone was seen once. The chain has TRBV10-3 and TRBJ1-6, with 9 bases that match TRBD1. V shed 7 bases, J shed 7 bases, and the junction held 5 bases outside the gene matches. Germline-derived CDR1 and CDR2 are ENHRY and SYGVKD. CDR3 length equals 14 residues. DNA of the CDR3: TGTGCCATCAAAGGGGGACAGGGAAATTCACCCCTCCACTTT. This encodes CAIKGGQGNSPLHF.

This chain uses TRBV7-6 with TRBJ1-1; TRBD1 matches at 9 bases. The CDR3 runs to 16 residues. The junction had 8 bases not matched to a gene; V was cut back by 1 base and J by 5 bases. Germline assignment: CDR1 SGHVS and CDR2 FNYEAQ. The chain's CDR3 is CASSLGTGGAGTEAFF. The CDR3 coding sequence is TGTGCCAGCAGCTTAGGTACAGGGGGCGCAGGAACTGAAGCTTTCTTT.

This clone was seen just once. This chain uses TRBV6-5 with TRBJ2-7; perhaps TRBD1 as D (6 bases). CDR1 is MNHEY, CDR2 SVGAGI, per germline. Deletions cut 6 bases from V and 1 base from J, with 16 bases between. The CDR3 runs to 15 residues. The chain's CDR3 is CASRTNREKSYEQYF. The DNA of the CDR3 is TGTGCCAGCAGAACGAACAGGGAAAAATCCTACGAGCAGTACTTC.

This rearrangement joins TRBV6-5 to TRBJ2-7; 7 nucleotides agree with TRBD2. The CDR3 covers 15 residues. CDR1 is MNHEY and CDR2 is SVGAGI in the germline V gene. After removal of 6 bases from V and 1 base from J, the junction contained 9 bases not matched to a gene. CDR3 nucleotide sequence: TGTGCCAGCAGACCCCAGCGGGGCCCTTCCTACGAGCAGTACTTC. This gives the protein CASRPQRGPSYEQYF.

This clone was counted a few times. One end of the junction does not line up with germline, which may come from a read error. V usage is TRBV10-3 and J usage is TRBJ1-2, with D perhaps TRBD1 (5 bases). Germline values: CDR1 ENHRY, CDR2 SYGVKD. This CDR3 spans 12 amino acids. CDR3 nucleotide sequence: TGTGCCATCAGTGAGTCAGGACACCGAAACTTCTTC. Translated, it gives CAISESGHRNFF.

This clone has just a few counts. The V gene is TRBV5-4, the J gene TRBJ1-3, with 10 positions matching TRBD1. With V trimmed by 3 bases and J by 0 bases, 12 bases remained unmatched. Germline V gives CDR1 SGHNT, CDR2 YYREEE (reference sequence). There are 19 residues in the CDR3. CDR3 sequence reads: CASSSMGQGPISSGNTIYF. The CDR3 DNA sequence: TGTGCCAGCAGCTCAATGGGACAGGGGCCCATCAGCTCTGGAAACACCATATATTTT.

This chain's CDR3 is CASSLTSGRANEQFF. The DNA of the CDR3 is TGTGCCAGCAGTTTAACTAGCGGGAGGGCCAATGAGCAGTTCTTC. V is TRBV28 and J is TRBJ2-1; 13 bases agree with TRBD2. In germline, CDR1 is MDHEN, CDR2 SYDVKM. J lost 6 bases, V lost 2 bases, and 1 base had no gene match. The CDR3 extends over 15 amino acids.

This clone turned up a few times. The rearrangement links TRBV2 to TRBJ1-2, with D tentatively TRBD1 (6 bases). CDR1 and CDR2 from the germline V gene are SNHLY and FYNNEI. The germline V and J ends were trimmed by 6 bases and 0 bases, with 14 bases remaining between them. CDR3 length: 15 amino acids. CDR3 residues: CASRLTGRANYGYTF. The DNA of the CDR3 is TGTGCCAGCAGACTCACAGGGAGAGCTAACTATGGCTACACCTTC. The full variable domain, completed using reference TRBV2 and TRBJ1-2, is EPEVTQTPSHQVTQMGQEVILRCVPISNHLYFYWYRQILGQKVEFLVSFYNNEISEKSEIFDDQFSVERPDGSNFTLKIRSTKLEDSAMYFCASRLTGRANYGYTFGSGTRLTVV.

The chain carries TRBV12-3 or TRBV12-4 and TRBJ1-2; unclear D gene. The V and J ends lost 1 base and 8 bases respectively, with 11 bases between them. CDR3 size: 13 residues. This CDR3 reads CASSLGEGRGYTF. The CDR3 bases are TGTGCCAGCAGTTTAGGCGAGGGTAGAGGCTACACCTTC.

This chain links TRBV11-3 with TRBJ1-1, with 8 nucleotides matching TRBD1. V lost 5 bases and J lost 7; bases outside the gene matches: 3. CDR1 is SGHNT and CDR2 is YENEEA in the germline V gene. CDR3 length equals 12 residues. The CDR3 coding sequence is TGTGCCAGCAGCACGGGGACAGGTGAAGCTTTCTTT. It yields the protein CASSTGTGEAFF.

The chain is built from TRBV6-5 and TRBJ1-1; possibly TRBD1 for D (6 bases). The CDR3 runs to 15 residues. The V end lost 7 bases, the J end lost 0 bases, and 15 bases lay between the germline ends. Germline V gene sequence: CDR1 MNHEY, CDR2 SVGAGI. The CDR3 is CASTTRQALNTEAFF. As DNA, the CDR3 is TGTGCCAGCACCACAAGACAGGCCTTGAACACTGAAGCTTTCTTT.